A single sample gave rise to the 28 T cell receptor beta chains below, sequenced in a study of T cell responses to AZD1222 COVID-19 vaccine. The method was immunoSEQ multiplex PCR; TCRdb's version includes in-frame clones alone and lacks a portion of them. This sample has under 200,000 clones; more than 75% occur once, and the top ten carry 20% to 30%. The sample in question was peripheral blood, obtained 28 days after the second AZD1222 dose. The receptor source for this set is an adult who received the AZD1222 COVID-19 vaccine.

This clone came up a few times. This chain uses TRBV6-2 or TRBV6-3 with TRBJ1-5, with a possible D match to TRBD1 (5 bases). Trimming pared 6 bases from V and 7 bases from J, leaving 13 bases between. This CDR3 is built from 13 residues. Germline-derived CDR1 and CDR2 are MNHEY and SVGEGT. The DNA for the CDR3 is TGTGCCAGCAGCGTGGGGGGGAGCCAGCCCCAGCATTTT. This sequence encodes CASSVGGSQPQHF.

This chain joins TRBV5-1 and TRBJ1-4; 7 nucleotides align to TRBD1. This CDR3 region has 14 residues. The germline gives CDR1 SGHRS, CDR2 YFSETQ. V dropped 4 bases and J dropped 4; count of bases not matched to a gene: 4. The DNA of the CDR3 is TGCGCCAGCAGCCTACAGGGGTTTAATGAAAAACTGTTTTTT. This codes for CASSLQGFNEKLFF.

The rearrangement joins TRBV7-2 to TRBJ2-7; weak D call: TRBD1 (5 bases). Looked up from germline, CDR1 is SGHTA and CDR2 is FQGNSA. The CDR3 runs 14 residues. Trimming left V 5 bases short and J 6 bases short, with 17 bases between. The CDR3 nucleotides read TGTGCCAGCAGCGCGACAGTGGGGCGGCGCGAGCAGTACTTC. Encoded protein: CASSATVGRREQYF.

In its sample, this clone was seen a few times. The chain recombines TRBV19 with TRBJ1-3; no definite D call. The CDR3 is 14 residues long. Trimming pared 7 bases from V and 0 bases from J, leaving 10 bases between. Germline CDR1 reads LNHDA; CDR2 reads SQIVND (reference sequence). DNA for the CDR3: TGTGCCAGTACCCCGATTAGCTCTGGAAACACCATATATTTT. Its translation is CASTPISSGNTIYF.

This chain connects TRBV6-2 or TRBV6-3 to TRBJ2-5; 7 nucleotides match TRBD1. Germline V gene sequence: CDR1 MNHEY, CDR2 SVGEGT. CDR3 length: 16 residues. Trimming removed 6 bases from V and 2 bases from J; junction bases left unmatched: 12. CDR3 protein: CASSLDRRSLQETQYF. The CDR3 DNA sequence: TGTGCCAGCAGCCTGGACAGGCGTTCGCTACAAGAGACCCAGTACTTC.

This rearrangement joins TRBV11-1 to TRBJ2-7, with D tentatively TRBD1 (6 bases). The CDR3 totals 12 residues. From germline, CDR1 is SGHAT and CDR2 FQDESV (reference sequence). V lost 3 bases, J lost 3 bases, and 6 bases lay in between. The CDR3 spells CASSFRGYEQYF. The CDR3 DNA is TGTGCCAGCAGCTTCAGGGGCTACGAGCAGTACTTC.

CDR3 sequence reads: CASSYYGEQYF. The CDR3 nucleotides are TGTGCCAGCAGTTACTATGGGGAGCAGTACTTC. The V call is TRBV27, the J call TRBJ2-7, with D hard to call. The V end lost 4 bases, the J end lost 7 bases, and 8 bases lay between the germline ends. Germline V gives CDR1 MNHEY, CDR2 SMNVEV (reference sequence). The CDR3 runs 11 residues.

V is TRBV4-3 and J is TRBJ2-1, with TRBD2 as a possible D gene (6 bases). Germline CDR1 LGHNA, CDR2 YSLEER. The CDR3 has 14 residues. V dropped 0 bases and J dropped 9 bases, with 12 bases sitting between them. CDR3 sequence (DNA): TGCGCCAGCAGCCAAGATAGCCGGGGAGGTGAGCAGTTCTTC. Encoded protein: CASSQDSRGGEQFF.

The V and J genes are TRBV5-1 and TRBJ2-3, with 7 positions matching TRBD2. There are 17 residues in the CDR3. After removal of 0 bases from V and 4 bases from J, the junction contained 11 bases not matched to a gene. Germline assignment: CDR1 SGHRS and CDR2 YFSETQ. The CDR3 DNA sequence: TGCGCCAGCAGCTTGGTTAGATTGGGAGGGAGCCCAGATACGCAGTATTTT. Translated: CASSLVRLGGSPDTQYF.

V and J are TRBV19 and TRBJ2-3; 10 positions match TRBD2. Germline V gene lookup returns CDR1 LNHDA and CDR2 SQIVND (reference sequence). The V gene end was trimmed by 4 bases and the J gene end by 5 bases; junction bases not matched to a gene: 9. CDR3 length equals 16 residues. As DNA, the CDR3 is TGTGCCAGTAGTAATCCAGCGGGAGGGCCAGGAGATACGCAGTATTTT. Translation: CASSNPAGGPGDTQYF.

The V and J genes are TRBV29-1 and TRBJ2-7, with TRBD1 matching 9 bases. J gave up 4 bases and V 4 bases, and 5 bases lay outside the gene matches. The CDR3 extends over 13 amino acids. Germline V lookup: CDR1 SQVTM, CDR2 ANQGSEA. The CDR3 is CSVGGQGQYEQYF. The CDR3 nucleotides read TGCAGCGTTGGGGGACAGGGTCAGTACGAGCAGTACTTC.

V is TRBV7-8 and J is TRBJ1-6; a weak D match, TRBD1 (6 bases). CDR1 is SGHVS, CDR2 FQNEAQ, per germline. The CDR3 sequence is 18 residues long. Trimming cost V 5 bases and J 0 bases, with 17 bases left between them. DNA for the CDR3: TGTGCCAGCAGCCTACGACAGGTCCAAAGCTCCTATAATTCACCCCTCCACTTT. As protein: CASSLRQVQSSYNSPLHF.

The genes are TRBV5-6 and TRBJ2-2; D possibly corresponds to TRBD2 (6 bases). The CDR3 sequence is 17 residues long. Germline values: CDR1 SGHDT, CDR2 YYEEEE. The V end was cut by 2 bases, the J end by 0 bases, with 14 bases between. CDR3 bases: TGTGCCAGCAGCTTACGAGTCGGGAGCGCGAACACCGGGGAGCTGTTTTTT. It specifies CASSLRVGSANTGELFF. Using reference TRBV5-6 and TRBJ2-2 for the parts outside the CDR3, the full variable domain is DAGVTQSPTHLIKTRGQQVTLRCSPKSGHDTVSWYQQALGQGPQFIFQYYEEEERQRGNFPDRFSGHQFPNYSSELNVNALLLGDSALYLCASSLRVGSANTGELFFGEGSRLTVL.

The chain carries TRBV5-4 and TRBJ1-2; TRBD1 matches 9 bases. V was pared by 1 base and J by 4 bases, with 11 bases of the junction left unmatched. Germline V gene data show CDR1 as SGHNT and CDR2 as YYREEE (reference sequence). The CDR3 is 17 amino acids. CDR3 region: CASSLITLRTGVYGYTF. The CDR3 DNA is TGTGCCAGCAGCTTGATTACCCTACGGACAGGGGTCTATGGCTACACCTTC.

This chain connects TRBV28 to TRBJ2-3; 9 nucleotides agree with TRBD2. V dropped 2 bases and J dropped 4; count of bases not matched to a gene: 7. Germline CDR1 and CDR2: MDHEN and SYDVKM. There are 16 residues in the CDR3. The CDR3 region is CASSLHSGRSADTQYF. CDR3 in DNA: TGTGCCAGCAGTTTACATAGCGGGAGATCGGCAGATACGCAGTATTTT.

The chain is built from TRBV28 and TRBJ2-7; D is possibly TRBD2 (6 bases). Per germline, CDR1 MDHEN and CDR2 SYDVKM. The CDR3 length is 15 residues. The V and J ends lost 2 bases and 0 bases respectively, with 11 bases between them. The CDR3 bases are TGTGCCAGCAGTTTAGTAGCGGTGGTCTCCTACGAGCAGTACTTC. Translated: CASSLVAVVSYEQYF. Supplemented by reference TRBV28 and TRBJ2-7, the full variable domain reads DVKVTQSSRYLVKRTGEKVFLECVQDMDHENMFWYRQDPGLGLRLIYFSYDVKMKEKGDIPEGYSVSREKKERFSLILESASTNQTSMYLCASSLVAVVSYEQYFGPGTRLTVT.

The CDR3 sequence is CATSRDLGIGTGELFF. The CDR3 DNA is TGTGCCACCAGCAGAGATCTGGGGATAGGCACCGGGGAGCTGTTTTTT. This sequence joins TRBV15 and TRBJ2-2; unclear D gene. Trimming removed 0 bases from V and 4 bases from J, with 12 bases in between. The V gene's germline CDR1 is LNHNV and CDR2 YYDKDF (reference sequence). This CDR3 spans 16 amino acids.

The chain links TRBV28 to TRBJ2-3, with D possibly matching TRBD2 (5 bases). Germline loops: CDR1 MDHEN, CDR2 SYDVKM. CDR3 size: 14 residues. The germline V and J ends were trimmed by 9 bases and 4 bases, with 17 bases remaining between them. CDR3 region: CASRLGGASDTQYF. DNA for the CDR3: TGTGCCAGTCGGCTAGGAGGCGCGTCAGATACGCAGTATTTT.

V is TRBV30 and J is TRBJ1-1; 7 nucleotides line up with TRBD1. Germline V gene data show CDR1 as GTSNPN and CDR2 as SVGIG (reference sequence). The J segment lost 10 bases and the V segment lost 3 bases, leaving 11 bases of the junction unmatched. CDR3 size: 13 residues. CDR3 DNA: TGTGCCTGGAGCGGGAGAGGGGGCGAGAGAGCTTTCTTT. This codes for CAWSGRGGERAFF.

This clone appeared a single time. The chain combines TRBV7-9 with TRBJ2-1; no reliable D call. The germline V gene encodes CDR1 SEHNR and CDR2 FQNEAQ (reference sequence). The V end lost 7 bases, the J end lost 10 bases, and 11 bases lay between the germline ends. The CDR3 totals 11 residues. The CDR3 loop reads CASTTPREQFF. In nucleotides, the CDR3 is TGTGCCAGCACCACCCCCCGGGAGCAGTTCTTC.

The rearrangement joins TRBV15 to TRBJ2-5; 13 bases are a match to TRBD2. The length of the CDR3 is 18 residues. Unmatched junction bases numbered 7, after V lost 0 bases and J lost 3 bases. The germline gives CDR1 LNHNV, CDR2 YYDKDF (reference sequence). CDR3 in DNA: TGTGCCACCAGCAGAGATTCGCGAGGACTAGCGGGAGAAGAGACCCAGTACTTC. It translates to CATSRDSRGLAGEETQYF. Full variable domain (rest looked up from reference TRBV15 and TRBJ2-5): DAMVIQNPRYQVTQFGKPVTLSCSQTLNHNVMYWYQQKSSQAPKLLFHYYDKDFNNEADTPDNFQSRRPNTSFCFLDIRSPGLGDTAMYLCATSRDSRGLAGEETQYFGPGTRLLVL.

This chain joins TRBV19 and TRBJ1-2; D gene uncertain. V was trimmed by 1 base and J by 4 bases, leaving 13 bases between them. The length of the CDR3 is 15 residues. Germline CDR1 reads LNHDA; CDR2 reads SQIVND (reference sequence). The CDR3 loop is CASSIAIGTVYGYTF. CDR3 nucleotide sequence: TGTGCCAGTAGTATAGCAATAGGTACAGTCTATGGCTACACCTTC.

The chain has TRBV7-9 and TRBJ2-3, with D tentatively TRBD2 (6 bases). The V and J ends lost 4 bases and 0 bases respectively, with 17 bases between them. Germline V lookup: CDR1 SEHNR, CDR2 FQNEAQ (reference sequence). There are 17 residues in the CDR3. CDR3 loop: CASSSKNSGSSTDTQYF. The CDR3 coding sequence is TGTGCCAGCAGCTCAAAAAATAGCGGAAGTAGCACAGATACGCAGTATTTT.

The rearrangement joins TRBV7-2 to TRBJ1-3; D is unresolved. The CDR3 covers 15 residues. Looked up from germline, CDR1 is SGHTA and CDR2 is FQGNSA. V lost 1 base and J 6 bases, leaving 13 bases between the germline ends. The CDR3 here is CASSLGPPDENTIYF. The CDR3 DNA follows: TGTGCCAGCAGCTTAGGGCCACCCGATGAAAACACCATATATTTT.

V is TRBV5-6 and J is TRBJ1-3; D is ambiguous. The CDR3 is 17 amino acids. The germline V gene encodes CDR1 SGHDT and CDR2 YYEEEE. Trimming took off 1 base at V and 1 base at J, with 15 bases between the two ends. CDR3 sequence (DNA): TGTGCCAGCAGCTTGAGGGCTGGCAGCCTTTCTGGAAACACCATATATTTT. Protein product: CASSLRAGSLSGNTIYF.

In its sample, this clone was seen once. J is TRBJ1-6 and V is TRBV28; D unresolved. Germline CDR1 is MDHEN and CDR2 is SYDVKM. This CDR3 comprises 12 residues. The V and J ends lost 2 bases and 10 bases respectively, with 6 bases between them. Here the CDR3 reads CASSLKASPLHF. The CDR3 DNA reads TGTGCCAGCAGTTTAAAGGCCTCACCCCTCCACTTT.

In this sample, this clone turned up once. The chain employs TRBV7-2 and TRBJ2-1; D is unclear. Per the germline V gene, CDR1 is SGHTA and CDR2 is FQGNSA. This CDR3 spans 16 amino acids. V was cut by 1 base and J by 0 bases, with 10 bases left in between. The CDR3 protein is CASSLVAKSSYNEQFF. For the CDR3, the DNA is TGTGCCAGCAGCTTAGTAGCTAAGAGCTCCTACAATGAGCAGTTCTTC.

The V call is TRBV5-6, the J call TRBJ1-2; D possibly corresponds to TRBD1 (5 bases). This CDR3 is built from 11 residues. V was clipped by 4 bases and J by 6 bases, with 7 bases between them. The germline V gene has CDR1 SGHDT and CDR2 YYEEEE. The CDR3, as DNA: TGTGCCAGCAGCGAACAGGATGGCTACACCTTC. As protein: CASSEQDGYTF.